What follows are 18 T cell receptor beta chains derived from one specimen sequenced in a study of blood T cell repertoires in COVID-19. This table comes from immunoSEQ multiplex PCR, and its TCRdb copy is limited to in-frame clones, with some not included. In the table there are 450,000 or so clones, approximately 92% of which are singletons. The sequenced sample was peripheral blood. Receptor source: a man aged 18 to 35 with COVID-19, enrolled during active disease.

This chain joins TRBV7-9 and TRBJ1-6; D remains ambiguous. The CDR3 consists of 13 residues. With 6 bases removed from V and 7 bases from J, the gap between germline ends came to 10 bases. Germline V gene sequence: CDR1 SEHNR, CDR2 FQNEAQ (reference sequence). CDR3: CASSPKANSPLHF. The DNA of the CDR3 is TGTGCCAGCAGTCCTAAAGCGAATTCACCCCTCCACTTT.

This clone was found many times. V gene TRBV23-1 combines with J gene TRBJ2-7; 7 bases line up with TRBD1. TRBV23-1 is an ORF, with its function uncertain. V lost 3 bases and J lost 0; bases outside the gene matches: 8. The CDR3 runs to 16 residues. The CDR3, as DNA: TGCGCCAGCAGTCACCCAGGGACAGCCCCCTCCTACGAGCAGTACTTC. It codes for CASSHPGTAPSYEQYF.

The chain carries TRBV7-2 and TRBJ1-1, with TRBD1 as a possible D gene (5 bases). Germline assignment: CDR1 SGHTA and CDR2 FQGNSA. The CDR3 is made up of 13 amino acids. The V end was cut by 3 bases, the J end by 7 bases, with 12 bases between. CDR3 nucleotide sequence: TGTGCCAGCAGCTTTGGGGGGACCAGTGAAGCTTTCTTT. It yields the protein CASSFGGTSEAFF.

The CDR3 loop reads CATSRDRRLRGGKGLADYEQYF. CDR3 nucleotide sequence: TGTGCCACCAGCAGAGACCGGAGACTCAGGGGCGGAAAGGGACTAGCGGACTACGAGCAGTACTTC. The J gene is TRBJ2-7, the V gene TRBV15, with TRBD2 matching over 11 bases. CDR1 and CDR2 (germline): LNHNV, YYDKDF (reference sequence). Trimming took 0 bases from V and 3 from J; bases not matched to a gene: 22. The CDR3 consists of 22 residues. Drawing the rest from reference TRBV15 and TRBJ2-7, the complete variable domain is DAMVIQNPRYQVTQFGKPVTLSCSQTLNHNVMYWYQQKSSQAPKLLFHYYDKDFNNEADTPDNFQSRRPNTSFCFLDIRSPGLGDTAMYLCATSRDRRLRGGKGLADYEQYFGPGTRLTVT.

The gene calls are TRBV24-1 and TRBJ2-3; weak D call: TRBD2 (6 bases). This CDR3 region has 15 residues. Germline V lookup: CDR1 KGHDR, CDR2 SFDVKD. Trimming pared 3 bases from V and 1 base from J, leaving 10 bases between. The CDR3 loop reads CATSDPQRGTDTQYF. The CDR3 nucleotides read TGTGCCACCAGTGATCCGCAGCGGGGCACAGATACGCAGTATTTT.

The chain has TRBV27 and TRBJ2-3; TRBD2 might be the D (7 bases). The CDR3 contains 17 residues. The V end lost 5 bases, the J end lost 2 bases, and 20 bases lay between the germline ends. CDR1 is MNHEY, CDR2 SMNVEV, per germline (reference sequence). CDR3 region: CASSRQWPGGHTDTQYF. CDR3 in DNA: TGTGCCAGCAGTCGGCAGTGGCCGGGGGGCCACACAGATACGCAGTATTTT.

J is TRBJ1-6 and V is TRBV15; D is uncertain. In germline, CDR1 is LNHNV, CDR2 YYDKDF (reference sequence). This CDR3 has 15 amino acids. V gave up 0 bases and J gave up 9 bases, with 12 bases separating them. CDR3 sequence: CATSREAGYSSPLHF. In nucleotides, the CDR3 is TGTGCCACCAGCAGAGAGGCAGGTTACAGTTCACCCCTCCACTTT.

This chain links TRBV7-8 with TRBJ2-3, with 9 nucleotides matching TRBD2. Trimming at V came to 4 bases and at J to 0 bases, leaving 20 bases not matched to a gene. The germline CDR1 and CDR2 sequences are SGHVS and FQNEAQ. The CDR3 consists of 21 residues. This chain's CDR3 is CASSSQAAWRGGLVSTDTQYF. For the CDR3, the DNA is TGTGCCAGCAGCTCACAAGCGGCATGGCGGGGGGGCCTAGTTAGCACAGATACGCAGTATTTT. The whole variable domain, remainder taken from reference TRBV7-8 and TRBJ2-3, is GAGVSQSPRYKVAKRGQDVALRCDPISGHVSLFWYQQALGQGPEFLTYFQNEAQLDKSGLPSDRFFAERPEGSVSTLKIQRTQQEDSAVYLCASSSQAAWRGGLVSTDTQYFGPGTRLTVL.

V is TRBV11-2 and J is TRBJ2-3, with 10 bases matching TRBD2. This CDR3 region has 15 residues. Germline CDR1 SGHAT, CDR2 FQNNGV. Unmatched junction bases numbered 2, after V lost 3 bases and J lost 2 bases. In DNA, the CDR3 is TGTGCCAGCAGCTTTAGCGGGAGGTTCACAGATACGCAGTATTTT. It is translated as CASSFSGRFTDTQYF.

This CDR3 reads CASSLESGNTEAFF. CDR3 coding DNA: TGTGCCAGCAGCTTAGAGTCAGGGAACACTGAAGCTTTCTTT. This chain uses TRBV7-9 with TRBJ1-1; D is undetermined. Germline CDR1 and CDR2: SEHNR and FQNEAQ (reference sequence). CDR3 length: 14 residues. V was shortened by 1 base and J by 1 base, with 7 bases between the two germline ends.

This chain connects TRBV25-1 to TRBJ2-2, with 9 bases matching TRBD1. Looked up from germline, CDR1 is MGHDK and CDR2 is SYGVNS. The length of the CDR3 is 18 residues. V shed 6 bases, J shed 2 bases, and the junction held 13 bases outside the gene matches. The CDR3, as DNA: TGTGCCAGCAGCCCTAAAACGACAGGGGGAGTTAACACCGGGGAGCTGTTTTTT. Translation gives CASSPKTTGGVNTGELFF.

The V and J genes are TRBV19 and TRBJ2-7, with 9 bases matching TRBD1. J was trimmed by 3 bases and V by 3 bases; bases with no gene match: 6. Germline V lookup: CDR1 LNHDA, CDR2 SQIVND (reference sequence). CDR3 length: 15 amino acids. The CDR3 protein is CASSIGGTGLYEQYF. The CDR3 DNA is TGTGCCAGTAGTATCGGGGGGACAGGGCTCTACGAGCAGTACTTC.

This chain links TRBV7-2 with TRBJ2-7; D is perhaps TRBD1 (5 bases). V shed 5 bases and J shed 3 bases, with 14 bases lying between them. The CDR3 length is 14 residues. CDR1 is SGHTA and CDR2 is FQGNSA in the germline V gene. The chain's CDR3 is CASSLHQGFYEQYF. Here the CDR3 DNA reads TGTGCCAGCAGCCTTCACCAGGGCTTCTACGAGCAGTACTTC. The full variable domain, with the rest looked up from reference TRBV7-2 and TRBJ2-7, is GAGVSQSPSNKVTEKGKDVELRCDPISGHTALYWYRQSLGQGLEFLIYFQGNSAPDKSGLPSDRFSAERTGGSVSTLTIQRTQQEDSAVYLCASSLHQGFYEQYFGPGTRLTVT.

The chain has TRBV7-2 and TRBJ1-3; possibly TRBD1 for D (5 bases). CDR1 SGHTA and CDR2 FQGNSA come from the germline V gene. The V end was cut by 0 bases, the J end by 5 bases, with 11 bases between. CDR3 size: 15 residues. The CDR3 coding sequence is TGTGCCAGCAGCTTAGCATCGGGGGTGAGAAACACCATATATTTT. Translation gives CASSLASGVRNTIYF.

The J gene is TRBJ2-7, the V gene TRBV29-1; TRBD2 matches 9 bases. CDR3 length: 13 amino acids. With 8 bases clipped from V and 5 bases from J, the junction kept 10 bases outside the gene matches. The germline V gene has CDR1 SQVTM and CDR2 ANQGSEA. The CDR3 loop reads CSPFAGTSNEQYF. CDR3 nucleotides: TGCAGCCCCTTTGCCGGGACTAGCAACGAGCAGTACTTC.

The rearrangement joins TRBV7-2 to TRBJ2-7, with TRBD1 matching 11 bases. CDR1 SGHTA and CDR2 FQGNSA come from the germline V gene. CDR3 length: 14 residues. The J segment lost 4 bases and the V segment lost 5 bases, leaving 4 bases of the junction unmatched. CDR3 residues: CASSAGQGGYEQYF. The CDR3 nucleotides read TGTGCCAGCAGCGCGGGACAGGGGGGGTACGAGCAGTACTTC. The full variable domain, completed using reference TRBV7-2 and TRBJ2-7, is GAGVSQSPSNKVTEKGKDVELRCDPISGHTALYWYRQSLGQGLEFLIYFQGNSAPDKSGLPSDRFSAERTGGSVSTLTIQRTQQEDSAVYLCASSAGQGGYEQYFGPGTRLTVT.

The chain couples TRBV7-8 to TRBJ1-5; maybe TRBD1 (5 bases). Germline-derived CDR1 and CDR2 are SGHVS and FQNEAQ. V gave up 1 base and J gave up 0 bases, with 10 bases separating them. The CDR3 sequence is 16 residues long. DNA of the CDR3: TGTGCCAGCAGCTTAGACAGGTACTATAGCAATCAGCCCCAGCATTTT. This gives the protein CASSLDRYYSNQPQHF.

CDR3 DNA sequence: TGCGCCAGCAGCTTGTATCGGGATTCCGAGCAGTACTTC. This sequence encodes CASSLYRDSEQYF. The gene calls are TRBV5-1 and TRBJ2-7; D is perhaps TRBD2 (5 bases). CDR1 SGHRS and CDR2 YFSETQ come from the germline V gene. This CDR3 spans 13 amino acids. V was pared by 1 base and J by 6 bases, with 11 bases between.